This T cell receptor (beta chain) was observed in a study of identifying expanded T cells in peripheral blood. No infections or other immune events were documented during collection. This CDR3 comprises 12 residues. Trimming took 3 bases from V and 3 from J, leaving 5 bases between them. Germline-derived CDR1 and CDR2 are MDHEN and SYDVKM. Sequencing was performed with immunoSEQ multiplex PCR; in TCRdb, only in-frame clones are kept and a portion is missing. The table records 55,000 to 60,000 clones, approximately 89% of them present only once. This receptor was obtained from a person aged 18-69 years in good health. V is TRBV28 and J is TRBJ1-1; D is unresolved. Sequences were obtained from blood. CDR3 amino acids: CASSFGYTEAFF. CDR3 DNA: TGTGCCAGCAGTTTCGGGTACACTGAAGCTTTCTTT.